This is a list of T cell receptor beta chains from one sample in a study of shared T cell receptors in the human thymus. Data came from immunoSEQ multiplex PCR; TCRdb stores just in-frame clones and leaves some out. The sample carries hundreds of thousands of clones, roughly 88% recorded once. The sample also formed part of further work on human thymus T cells.

Sequencing was performed on thymocytes. The receptors shown here come from a boy younger than two with a congenital heart defect. Each CDR3 is given with its conserved first and last residue. D genes are given only for firm matches. A clone size is listed for some rows: how often the clone was seen (once, few, many), or a class if it is expanded.

v_gene: TRBV11-3; abundance: -; d_gene: TRBD1; j_gene: TRBJ1-2; CDR3nt: TGTGCCAGCGCTATGTACGGACAGGGGGCCGTGGGCTACACCTTC; CDR3aa: CASAMYGQGAVGYTF
v_gene: TRBV27; abundance: -; d_gene: TRBD1; j_gene: TRBJ2-7; CDR3nt: TGTACCAGCAGACACCGGGACAGGGGTTACGAGCAGTACTTC; CDR3aa: CTSRHRDRGYEQYF
v_gene: TRBV10-3; abundance: -; d_gene: TRBD2; j_gene: TRBJ2-1; CDR3nt: TGTGCCATGAGCCCGCTCCGGGACACCGGACTAGCGGGAGGCTCCTACAATGAGCAGTTCTTC; CDR3aa: CAMSPLRDTGLAGGSYNEQFF
v_gene: TRBV9; abundance: -; d_gene: TRBD1; j_gene: TRBJ2-1; CDR3nt: TGTGCCAGCAGCCCACGGGACAGGGCCTACAATGAGCAGTTCTTC; CDR3aa: CASSPRDRAYNEQFF
v_gene: TRBV20-1; abundance: -; d_gene: -; j_gene: TRBJ2-2; CDR3nt: TGCAGTGCTCCCCAGGGCGGGGAGCTGTTTTTT; CDR3aa: CSAPQGGELFF
v_gene: TRBV27; abundance: -; d_gene: TRBD1; j_gene: TRBJ1-1; CDR3nt: TGTGCCAGCAGTCTAACTAGGGGGCTAACCACTGAAGCTTTCTTT; CDR3aa: CASSLTRGLTTEAFF
v_gene: TRBV10-1; abundance: -; d_gene: -; j_gene: TRBJ2-2; CDR3nt: TGCGCCAGCAGTGACCACAGGAACACCGGGGAGCTGTTTTTT; CDR3aa: CASSDHRNTGELFF
v_gene: TRBV7-8; abundance: -; d_gene: TRBD2; j_gene: TRBJ2-1; CDR3nt: TGTGCCAGCAGCCTTACTAGCGGGAGATCGGGTGAGCAGTTCTTC; CDR3aa: CASSLTSGRSGEQFF
v_gene: TRBV7-9; abundance: -; d_gene: -; j_gene: TRBJ2-1; CDR3nt: TGTGCCAGCAGCTTTAGAGGGAGTGATGAGCAGTTCTTC; CDR3aa: CASSFRGSDEQFF
v_gene: TRBV27; abundance: -; d_gene: TRBD2; j_gene: TRBJ2-3; CDR3nt: TGTGCCGGGGGACTAGCGGGGAAGTGGGATACGCAGTATTTT; CDR3aa: CAGGLAGKWDTQYF
v_gene: TRBV6-1; abundance: -; d_gene: TRBD2; j_gene: TRBJ2-7; CDR3nt: TGTGCCAGCAGGCTAACTAGCGGGAGGGTGGACGAGCAGTACTTC; CDR3aa: CASRLTSGRVDEQYF
v_gene: TRBV2; abundance: -; d_gene: TRBD2; j_gene: TRBJ2-2; CDR3nt: TGTGCCAGCAGCCCCTTTAGATTACCGACTAGCGGGAGGAACGGGGAGCTGTTTTTT; CDR3aa: CASSPFRLPTSGRNGELFF
v_gene: TRBV29-1; abundance: -; d_gene: -; j_gene: TRBJ2-7; CDR3nt: TGCAGCGTTGAAAAGCGGAAGGACTACGAGCAGTACTTC; CDR3aa: CSVEKRKDYEQYF
v_gene: TRBV10-3; abundance: -; d_gene: -; j_gene: TRBJ1-2; CDR3nt: TGTGCCATCAGTGAGCCCGGGGGAGGCCCTGGGGGCTACACCTTC; CDR3aa: CAISEPGGGPGGYTF
v_gene: TRBV2; abundance: -; d_gene: TRBD2; j_gene: TRBJ2-5; CDR3nt: TGTGCCAGCAGTCCGGGACTAGCGGGAGGTCAAGAGACCCAGTACTTC; CDR3aa: CASSPGLAGGQETQYF
v_gene: TRBV25-1; abundance: -; d_gene: TRBD2; j_gene: TRBJ2-1; CDR3nt: TGTGCCAGCAGAAAAGGGACTAGCGGGAGAGTGTCGGATAATGAGCAGTTCTTC; CDR3aa: CASRKGTSGRVSDNEQFF
v_gene: TRBV6-5; abundance: -; d_gene: TRBD2; j_gene: TRBJ2-6; CDR3nt: TGTGCCAGCAGTTACGGGGGGGCTGGGGCCAACGTCCTGACTTTC; CDR3aa: CASSYGGAGANVLTF
v_gene: TRBV19; abundance: -; d_gene: TRBD1; j_gene: TRBJ2-2; CDR3nt: TGTGCCAGTAGGAGGGACAGAGGATACGGGGAGCTGTTTTTT; CDR3aa: CASRRDRGYGELFF
v_gene: TRBV4-1; abundance: -; d_gene: TRBD1; j_gene: TRBJ2-1; CDR3nt: TGCGCCAGCAGCCAATACGGGACAGGGATGTACAATGAGCAGTTCTTC; CDR3aa: CASSQYGTGMYNEQFF
v_gene: TRBV2; abundance: once; d_gene: TRBD2; j_gene: TRBJ2-5; CDR3nt: TGTGCCAGCAGTGAAGAGGGACTAGTGGGAGGCCCCCAAGAGACCCAGTACTTC; CDR3aa: CASSEEGLVGGPQETQYF
v_gene: TRBV28; abundance: -; d_gene: TRBD1; j_gene: TRBJ1-5; CDR3nt: TGTGCCAGCAGTTTGGAAGGACAGGGGACAAATCAGCCCCAGCATTTT; CDR3aa: CASSLEGQGTNQPQHF
v_gene: TRBV4-1; abundance: -; d_gene: TRBD2; j_gene: TRBJ2-1; CDR3nt: TGCGCCAGCAGCCAAGACGTGGGGACTAGCTCAGGCTACAATGAGCAGTTCTTC; CDR3aa: CASSQDVGTSSGYNEQFF
v_gene: TRBV6-5; abundance: -; d_gene: -; j_gene: TRBJ2-1; CDR3nt: TGTGCCAGCAGTTACTCTGGTGGGGGAGGCTATGAGCAGTTCTTC; CDR3aa: CASSYSGGGGYEQFF
v_gene: TRBV4-1; abundance: -; d_gene: -; j_gene: TRBJ2-2; CDR3nt: TGCGCCAGCCAGGGCACCGGGGAGCTGTTTTTT; CDR3aa: CASQGTGELFF
v_gene: TRBV6-5; abundance: -; d_gene: TRBD2; j_gene: TRBJ2-7; CDR3nt: TGTGCCAGCAGTTATCGGGGGGCCTACGAGCAGTACTTC; CDR3aa: CASSYRGAYEQYF
v_gene: TRBV4-1; abundance: -; d_gene: TRBD1; j_gene: TRBJ1-1; CDR3nt: TGCGCCAGCAGCCAGAGAGTGCAGGGGGCAGGGGCTGAAGCTTTCTTT; CDR3aa: CASSQRVQGAGAEAFF